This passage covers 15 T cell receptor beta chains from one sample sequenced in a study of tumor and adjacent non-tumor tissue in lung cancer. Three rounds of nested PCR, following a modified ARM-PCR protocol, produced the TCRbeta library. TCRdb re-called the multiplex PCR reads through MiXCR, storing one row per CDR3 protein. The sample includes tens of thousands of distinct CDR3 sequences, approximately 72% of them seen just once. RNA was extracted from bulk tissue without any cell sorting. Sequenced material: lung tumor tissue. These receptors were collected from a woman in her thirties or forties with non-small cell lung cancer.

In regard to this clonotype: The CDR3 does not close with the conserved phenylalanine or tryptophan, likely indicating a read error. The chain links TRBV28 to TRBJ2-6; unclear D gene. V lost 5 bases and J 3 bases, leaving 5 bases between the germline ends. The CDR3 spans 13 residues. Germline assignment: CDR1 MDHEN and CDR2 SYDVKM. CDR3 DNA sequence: TGTGCCAGCAGTGACTTTGGGGCCAACGTCCTGACTCTC. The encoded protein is CASSDFGANVLTL.

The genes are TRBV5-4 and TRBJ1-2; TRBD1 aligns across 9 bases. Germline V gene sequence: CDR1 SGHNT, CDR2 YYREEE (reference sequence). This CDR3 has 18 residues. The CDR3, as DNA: TGTATCAGCAGCCTTGGACAGGGGACAAGCCTCTCTAACTATGGCTACACCTTC. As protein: CISSLGQGTSLSNYGYTF.

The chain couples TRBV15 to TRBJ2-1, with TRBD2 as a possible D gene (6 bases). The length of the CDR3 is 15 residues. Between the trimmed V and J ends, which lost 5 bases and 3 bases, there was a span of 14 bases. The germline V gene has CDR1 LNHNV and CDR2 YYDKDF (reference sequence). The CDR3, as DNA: TGTGCCACCAGCGGAGGGTCTAACGGCTACAATGAGCAGTTCTTC. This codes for CATSGGSNGYNEQFF.

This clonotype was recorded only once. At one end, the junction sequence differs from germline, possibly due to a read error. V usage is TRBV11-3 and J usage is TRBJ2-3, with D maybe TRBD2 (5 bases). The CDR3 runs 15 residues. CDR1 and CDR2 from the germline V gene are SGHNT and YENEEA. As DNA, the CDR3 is TGTGCCAGCAGCCCCGCCGGGCATGGAGGTCATACACAGTATTTT. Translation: CASSPAGHGGHTQYF.

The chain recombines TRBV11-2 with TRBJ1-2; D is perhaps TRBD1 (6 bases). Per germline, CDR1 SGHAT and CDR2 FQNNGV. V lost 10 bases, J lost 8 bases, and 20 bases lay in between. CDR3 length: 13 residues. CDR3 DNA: TGTGCCATGAGCCCCAACAGGGAGTGGGGCTACACCTTC. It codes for CAMSPNREWGYTF.

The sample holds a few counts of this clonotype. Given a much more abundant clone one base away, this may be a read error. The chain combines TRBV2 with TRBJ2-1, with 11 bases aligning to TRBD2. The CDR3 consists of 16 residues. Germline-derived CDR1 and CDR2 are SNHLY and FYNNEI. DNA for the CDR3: TGTGCCAGCAGCCCCGGGACTAGCGGTACCTACAATGAGCAGCTCTTC. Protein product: CASSPGTSGTYNEQLF.

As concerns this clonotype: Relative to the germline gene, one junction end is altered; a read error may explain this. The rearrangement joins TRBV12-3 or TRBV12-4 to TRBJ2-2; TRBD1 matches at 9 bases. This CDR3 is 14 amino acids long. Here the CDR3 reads CASIGDRVTGELFF. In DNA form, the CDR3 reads TGTGCCAGTATCGGGGACAGGGTCACCGGGGAACTGTTTTTT.

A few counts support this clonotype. CDR3 amino acids: CSVAPTSENYEQYF. CDR3 DNA: TGCAGCGTTGCCCCGACTAGCGAGAACTACGAGCAGTACTTC. The chain recombines TRBV29-1 with TRBJ2-7, with 8 bases that match TRBD2. Germline values: CDR1 SQVTM, CDR2 ANQGSEA. This CDR3 contains 14 residues. Germline trimming cut 4 bases from V and 3 bases from J; bases unmatched to any gene: 8.

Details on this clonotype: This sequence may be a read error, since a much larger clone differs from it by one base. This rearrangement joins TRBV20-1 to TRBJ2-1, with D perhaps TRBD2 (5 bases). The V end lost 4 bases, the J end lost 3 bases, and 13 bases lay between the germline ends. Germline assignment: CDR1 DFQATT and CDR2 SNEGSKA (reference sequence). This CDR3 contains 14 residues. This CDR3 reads CSAKVSSGYNEQFF. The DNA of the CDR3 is TGCAGTGCTAAAGTATCCAGCGGCTACAATGAGCAGTTCTTC.

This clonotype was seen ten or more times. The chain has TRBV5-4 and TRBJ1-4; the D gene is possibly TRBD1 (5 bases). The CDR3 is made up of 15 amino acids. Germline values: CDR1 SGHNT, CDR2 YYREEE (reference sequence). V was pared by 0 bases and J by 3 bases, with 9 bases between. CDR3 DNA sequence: TGTGCCAGCAGCTTGGCCGGGGGACCTAATGAAAAACTGTTTTTT. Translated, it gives CASSLAGGPNEKLFF.

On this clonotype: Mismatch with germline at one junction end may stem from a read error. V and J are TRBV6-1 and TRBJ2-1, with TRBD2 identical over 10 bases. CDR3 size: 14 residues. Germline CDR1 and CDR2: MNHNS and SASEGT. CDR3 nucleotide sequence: TGTGCCGGCAGCCATAGCGGGGGGAGAGGTGAGCAGTTCTTC. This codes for CAGSHSGGRGEQFF.

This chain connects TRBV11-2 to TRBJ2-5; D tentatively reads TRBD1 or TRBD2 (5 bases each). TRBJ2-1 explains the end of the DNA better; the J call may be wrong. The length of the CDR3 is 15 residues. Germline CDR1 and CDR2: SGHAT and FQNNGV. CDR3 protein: CASSLATMVGETQFF. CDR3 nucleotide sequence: TGTGCCAGCAGCCTAGCCACCATGGTAGGGGAGACCCAGTTCTTC.

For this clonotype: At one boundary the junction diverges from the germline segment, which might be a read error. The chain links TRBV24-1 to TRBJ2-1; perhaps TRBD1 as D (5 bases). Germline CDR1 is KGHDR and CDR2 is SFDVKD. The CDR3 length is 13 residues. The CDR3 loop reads CVTQTEANNEQFF. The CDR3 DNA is TGTGTCACCCAGACAGAGGCGAACAATGAGCAGTTCTTC.

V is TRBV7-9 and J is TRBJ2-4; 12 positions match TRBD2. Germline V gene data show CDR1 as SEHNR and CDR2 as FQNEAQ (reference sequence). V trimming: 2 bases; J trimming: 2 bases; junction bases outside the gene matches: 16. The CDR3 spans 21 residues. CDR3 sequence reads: CASSLTEPGLAGSWTKNIQYF. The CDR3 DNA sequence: TGTGCCAGCAGCTTAACTGAGCCCGGACTAGCGGGATCGTGGACCAAAAACATTCAGTACTTC.

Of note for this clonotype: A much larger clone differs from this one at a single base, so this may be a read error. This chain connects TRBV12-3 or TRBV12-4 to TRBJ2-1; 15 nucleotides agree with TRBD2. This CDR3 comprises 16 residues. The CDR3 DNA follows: TGTGCCAGCAGTGGACTAGCGGGGGGGCGTAACAATGGGCAGTTCTTC. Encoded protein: CASSGLAGGRNNGQFF.